This passage covers 4 T cell receptor beta chains from one sample sequenced in a study of blood T cell repertoires in COVID-19. Libraries were prepared by immunoSEQ multiplex PCR; TCRdb keeps only in-frame clonotypes and omits some of them. The data contain 200,000 to 250,000 clones, 82% of them singletons. What was sequenced was PBMCs or T cells enriched from blood (not recorded which). The source is a woman aged 60-70 years who had recovered from COVID-19.

The genes are TRBV7-9 and TRBJ2-7; no firm D call. V lost 1 base and J lost 3, with 7 bases in between. The CDR3 runs to 13 residues. Germline V gene data show CDR1 as SEHNR and CDR2 as FQNEAQ (reference sequence). The CDR3 spells CASSLVIDYEQYF. In nucleotides, the CDR3 is TGTGCCAGCAGCTTAGTGATAGACTACGAGCAGTACTTC.

V and J are TRBV28 and TRBJ2-3; 7 bases are shared with TRBD1. The V gene end was trimmed by 5 bases and the J gene end by 2 bases; junction bases not matched to a gene: 7. This CDR3 region has 15 residues. Per the germline V gene, CDR1 is MDHEN and CDR2 is SYDVKM. The CDR3 nucleotides are TGTGCCAGCAGTCTGCCGGGACAGCTCACAGATACGCAGTATTTT. Its translation is CASSLPGQLTDTQYF.

This sequence joins TRBV6-4 and TRBJ1-5, with D possibly matching TRBD1 (6 bases). This CDR3 is 18 amino acids long. V lost 1 base, J lost 0 bases, and 16 bases lay in between. Germline V gene sequence: CDR1 MRHNA, CDR2 SNTAGT. The CDR3 DNA sequence: TGTGCCAGCAGTGACTGCGGTGGACAGATTCATAGCAATCAGCCCCAGCATTTT. Protein product: CASSDCGGQIHSNQPQHF.

The rearrangement uses TRBV7-6 and TRBJ1-3; D is possibly TRBD1 (6 bases). Germline-derived CDR1 and CDR2 are SGHVS and FNYEAQ. This CDR3 region has 15 residues. Trimming pared 1 base from V and 4 bases from J, leaving 11 bases between. CDR3 DNA: TGTGCCAGCAGCTTAGTCAGGACAGTCGGAAACACCATATATTTT. This codes for CASSLVRTVGNTIYF.